The 24 T cell receptor beta chains given below trace back to one sample, sequenced in a study of T cell repertoires in aging, cancer and after chemotherapy. TRB rearrangements spanning V, D and J were amplified using mixed TRB-A/B primers. Via MiXCR, TCRdb re-called the multiplex PCR reads, giving one row per CDR3 protein. This sample has 10,000 or so distinct CDR3 sequences; 25% to 30% occur once, and the top ten carry over 1%. Amplification of TCR beta used genomic DNA extracted from peripheral blood. The sample consisted of blood. Receptors were obtained from a human donor in good health.

This clonotype rates as medium-sized. The CDR3 region is CAWKSGNQPQHF. Here the CDR3 DNA reads TGTGCCTGGAAAAGCGGCAATCAGCCCCAGCATTTT. The chain uses TRBV30 and TRBJ1-5; D call uncertain. Germline V CDR1 and CDR2: GTSNPN, SVGIG (reference sequence). The V end lost 4 bases, the J end lost 2 bases, and 6 bases lay between the germline ends. The CDR3 covers 12 residues.

In the case of this clonotype: A much more abundant neighbour one base away suggests this may be a read error. Here the CDR3 DNA reads TGTACCAGCAGCTCCTCAGGGAGTGTGTCGTATGGCTACACCTTC. Translating it yields CTSSSSGSVSYGYTF. V and J are TRBV7-2 and TRBJ1-2; D is perhaps TRBD1 (5 bases). CDR1 is SGHTA, CDR2 FQGNSA, per germline. The CDR3 is made up of 15 amino acids. Between the trimmed V and J ends, which lost 4 bases and 5 bases, there was a span of 17 bases.

This clonotype was detected only a few times. The J gene is TRBJ2-2, the V gene TRBV12-3 or TRBV12-4; 8 bases agree with TRBD1. With V trimmed by 6 bases and J by 4 bases, 7 bases remained unmatched. The CDR3 has 15 residues. In DNA, the CDR3 is TGTGCCAGCAGCCCACGGACAGGGATCACCGGGGAGCTGTTTTTT. Amino acid sequence: CASSPRTGITGELFF.

The sample holds one count of this clonotype. J is TRBJ2-5 and V is TRBV6-5; 8 nucleotides match TRBD2. Trimming took 5 bases from V and 1 from J; bases not matched to a gene: 6. CDR3 size: 15 residues. Per the germline V gene, CDR1 is MNHEY and CDR2 is SVGAGI. CDR3 in amino acids: CASSILAGPQETQYF. CDR3 nucleotide sequence: TGTGCCAGCAGTATCTTAGCGGGGCCCCAAGAGACCCAGTACTTC.

This clonotype was observed once. Given a much more abundant clone one base away, this may be a read error. The chain links TRBV29-1 to TRBJ2-1; 8 positions agree with TRBD2. The CDR3 is 18 residues long. The germline V gene encodes CDR1 SQVTM and CDR2 ANQGSEA. The CDR3 coding sequence is TGCAGCGTTGAAGACCACCTCAGCGGGAGAGACACCTACAATGTGCAGTTCTTC. Amino acid sequence: CSVEDHLSGRDTYNVQFF.

The chain carries TRBV28 and TRBJ2-3; D might be TRBD2 (5 bases). V lost 3 bases to trimming and J lost 7 bases, with 17 bases between them. CDR1 and CDR2 from the germline V gene are MDHEN and SYDVKM. This CDR3 is 15 amino acids long. The CDR3 DNA follows: TGTGCCAGCAGTTTCCCCCAGCGCGAGGGTTATACGCAGTATTTT. Amino acid sequence: CASSFPQREGYTQYF.

This clonotype was counted only a few times. This sequence joins TRBV12-3 or TRBV12-4 and TRBJ1-1; D is unclear. V was cut by 6 bases and J by 1 base, with 3 bases left in between. The CDR3 extends over 11 amino acids. DNA for the CDR3: TGTGCCAGCAGCCAGAACACTGAAGCTTTCTTT. Its translation is CASSQNTEAFF.

This clonotype came up once. A much larger clone differs from this one at a single base, so this may be a read error. CDR3 residues: CASSSRDLAYEQHF. DNA of the CDR3: TGTGCCAGCAGTTCTCGGGACTTAGCCTACGAGCAGCACTTC. The chain carries TRBV6-6 and TRBJ2-7; perhaps TRBD2 as D (6 bases). The V gene's germline CDR1 is MNHNY and CDR2 SVGAGI (reference sequence). This CDR3 is 14 amino acids long.

The chain employs TRBV10-3 and TRBJ2-1; unclear D gene. V lost 7 bases to trimming and J lost 8 bases, with 15 bases between them. This CDR3 has 13 amino acids. Per germline, CDR1 ENHRY and CDR2 SYGVKD. The CDR3 nucleotides are TGTGCCATCATGACTGGTGCCGGCGATGAGCAGTTCTTC. Residues: CAIMTGAGDEQFF.

The chain is built from TRBV5-4 and TRBJ2-3; TRBD2 agrees at 12 bases. The V gene's germline CDR1 is SGHNT and CDR2 YYREEE (reference sequence). The CDR3 sequence is 14 residues long. V shed 9 bases, J shed 4 bases, and the junction held 6 bases outside the gene matches. CDR3 sequence: CATLTSGSADTQYF. DNA for the CDR3: TGTGCCACCCTGACTAGCGGGAGTGCAGATACGCAGTATTTT.

V gene TRBV7-9 combines with J gene TRBJ2-1, with 11 nucleotides matching TRBD2. V gave up 5 bases and J gave up 5 bases; unmatched junction bases: 5. Germline V gene lookup returns CDR1 SEHNR and CDR2 FQNEAQ (reference sequence). CDR3 length: 15 residues. The CDR3 coding sequence is TGTGCCAGCAGCCTCACTAGCGGGAGTCACAATGAGCAGTTCTTC. Encoded protein: CASSLTSGSHNEQFF.

Worth noting for this clonotype: A single base separates this from a much larger clone, so it may be a read error. V is TRBV7-9 and J is TRBJ1-1; D perhaps matches TRBD1 (6 bases). The CDR3 covers 14 residues. The germline CDR1 and CDR2 sequences are SEHNR and FQNEAQ (reference sequence). With 6 bases removed from V and 3 bases from J, the gap between germline ends came to 14 bases. CDR3 nucleotides: TGTGCCAGCAGGACCGGGGGGGCCGACACTGAAGCTTTCTTT. It yields the protein CASRTGGADTEAFF.

This chain links TRBV7-9 with TRBJ2-1, with D tentatively TRBD2 (6 bases). CDR3 length: 15 residues. CDR1 and CDR2 from the germline V gene are SEHNR and FQNEAQ (reference sequence). With 5 bases removed from V and 0 bases from J, the gap between germline ends came to 11 bases. CDR3 protein: CASSKEGSSYNEQFF. The CDR3 DNA follows: TGTGCCAGCAGCAAGGAGGGGTCCTCCTACAATGAGCAGTTCTTC.

By its share, this clonotype is medium-sized (0.01 to 0.1%). The chain has TRBV5-4 and TRBJ1-3; D is possibly TRBD1 (6 bases). V lost 1 base and J 4 bases, leaving 9 bases between the germline ends. Germline CDR1 and CDR2: SGHNT and YYREEE (reference sequence). The CDR3 runs to 14 residues. CDR3 sequence: CASSLPGDGNTIYF. The CDR3 DNA reads as TGTGCCAGCAGCTTGCCAGGGGACGGAAACACCATATATTTT.

This clonotype rates as medium-sized (0.01 to 0.1%). This chain uses TRBV19 with TRBJ2-7; 9 bases match TRBD2. The CDR3 contains 18 residues. Trimming at V came to 1 base and at J to 2 bases, leaving 12 bases not matched to a gene. Germline values: CDR1 LNHDA, CDR2 SQIVND (reference sequence). The CDR3 coding sequence is TGTGCCAGTAGTATAGTGGTGGGGCTAGCGGGAAGGACCTACGAGCAGTACTTC. Translation: CASSIVVGLAGRTYEQYF.

The chain recombines TRBV4-2 with TRBJ2-4, with D tentatively TRBD2 (6 bases). V was clipped by 0 bases and J by 0 bases, with 15 bases between them. In germline, CDR1 is LGHNA, CDR2 YNFKEQ. The CDR3 has 18 residues. CDR3 DNA: TGTGCCAGCAGCCAAGATTCAACAGCGGGTGGAGCCAAAAACATTCAGTACTTC. Translation: CASSQDSTAGGAKNIQYF.

This chain joins TRBV2 and TRBJ2-1; maybe TRBD1 (6 bases). Per the germline V gene, CDR1 is SNHLY and CDR2 is FYNNEI. The CDR3 contains 16 residues. With 8 bases removed from V and 8 bases from J, the gap between germline ends came to 25 bases. The CDR3 loop is CASQGTRVTGSHEQFF. The CDR3 coding sequence is TGTGCCAGCCAGGGGACCAGGGTAACCGGTAGCCATGAGCAGTTCTTC. The full variable domain, in which reference TRBV2 and TRBJ2-1 provide the parts outside the CDR3, is EPEVTQTPSHQVTQMGQEVILRCVPISNHLYFYWYRQILGQKVEFLVSFYNNEISEKSEIFDDQFSVERPDGSNFTLKIRSTKLEDSAMYFCASQGTRVTGSHEQFFGPGTRLTVL.

This clonotype ranks as medium-sized. J is TRBJ1-5 and V is TRBV30, with D perhaps matching TRBD1 (5 bases). Per germline, CDR1 GTSNPN and CDR2 SVGIG (reference sequence). CDR3 length: 15 residues. V lost 1 base to trimming and J lost 3 bases, with 13 bases between them. Here the CDR3 reads CAWSAVGDYNQPQHF. CDR3 sequence (DNA): TGTGCCTGGAGTGCGGTAGGGGATTACAATCAGCCCCAGCATTTT.

The chain carries TRBV5-4 and TRBJ1-1; weak D call: TRBD1 (5 bases). V was clipped by 0 bases and J by 1 base, with 7 bases between them. This CDR3 region has 14 residues. Germline values: CDR1 SGHNT, CDR2 YYREEE (reference sequence). The CDR3: CASSLAGRNTEAFF. The CDR3 nucleotides are TGTGCCAGCAGCTTGGCGGGACGGAACACTGAAGCTTTCTTT. The whole variable domain, filled in from reference TRBV5-4 and TRBJ1-1, reads ETGVTQSPTHLIKTRGQQVTLRCSSQSGHNTVSWYQQALGQGPQFIFQYYREEENGRGNFPPRFSGLQFPNYSSELNVNALELDDSALYLCASSLAGRNTEAFFGQGTRLTVV.

This clonotype was detected only a few times. The chain employs TRBV13 and TRBJ2-1; TRBD2 agrees at 7 bases. The CDR3 runs 14 residues. J gave up 6 bases and V 7 bases, and 9 bases lay outside the gene matches. The germline V gene has CDR1 PRHDT and CDR2 FYEKMQ (reference sequence). The CDR3 DNA reads as TGTGCCAGCACCGAAGGGCTAGCGGTCAATGAGCAGTTCTTC. Amino acid sequence: CASTEGLAVNEQFF. Together with reference TRBV13 and TRBJ2-1, the CDR3 gives the full variable domain: AAGVIQSPRHLIKEKRETATLKCYPIPRHDTVYWYQQGPGQDPQFLISFYEKMQSDKGSIPDRFSAQQFSDYHSELNMSSLELGDSALYFCASTEGLAVNEQFFGPGTRLTVL.

The chain's CDR3 is CASSILAGGTNEQFF. As DNA, the CDR3 is TGTGCCAGTAGTATTCTAGCGGGAGGGACCAATGAGCAGTTCTTC. The genes are TRBV19 and TRBJ2-1; the match to TRBD2 covers 12 bases. The CDR3 contains 15 residues. Germline loops: CDR1 LNHDA, CDR2 SQIVND (reference sequence). With V trimmed by 3 bases and J by 6 bases, 3 bases remained unmatched.

By proportion, this clonotype is medium-sized. The rearrangement uses TRBV6-5 and TRBJ1-5; TRBD1 is a possible D gene (5 bases). The CDR3 is made up of 13 amino acids. Trimming cost V 4 bases and J 5 bases, with 9 bases left between them. CDR1 MNHEY and CDR2 SVGAGI come from the germline V gene. CDR3 sequence (DNA): TGTGCCAGCAGTTCGGCAGGGCATCAGCCCCAGCATTTT. Translation gives CASSSAGHQPQHF.

In its sample, this clonotype was seen a few times. V gene TRBV11-2 combines with J gene TRBJ2-2; tentative D call: TRBD1 (6 bases). CDR3 length: 14 residues. Trimming pared 5 bases from V and 3 bases from J, leaving 10 bases between. Germline V gives CDR1 SGHAT, CDR2 FQNNGV. In nucleotides, the CDR3 is TGTGCCAGCAGCCCGGGACACTACACCGGGGAGCTGTTTTTT. Translation gives CASSPGHYTGELFF.

This clonotype turned up a few times. J is TRBJ1-1 and V is TRBV4-1, with 7 bases matching TRBD1. Germline V gene data show CDR1 as MGHRA and CDR2 as YSYEKL. This CDR3 comprises 13 residues. J was trimmed by 6 bases and V by 4 bases; bases with no gene match: 5. CDR3 in amino acids: CASSLPTGPEAFF. Here the CDR3 DNA reads TGCGCCAGCAGCCTCCCGACAGGGCCTGAAGCTTTCTTT.